The 14 T cell receptor beta chains given below trace back to one sample, sequenced in a study of T cell changes during pregnancy in multiple sclerosis. Clones were read by immunoSEQ multiplex PCR, and TCRdb kept only the in-frame ones, dropping some. Of 90,000 to 95,000 clones in the sample, less than 95% were seen once. The sequences come from peripheral blood, collected before pregnancy. The receptor source for this set is a female donor with multiple sclerosis, enrolled in a pregnancy study.

This chain joins TRBV5-1 and TRBJ2-3; D is possibly TRBD2 (5 bases). Per the germline V gene, CDR1 is SGHRS and CDR2 is YFSETQ. The CDR3 loop spans 14 amino acids. V shed 5 bases and J shed 5 bases, with 15 bases lying between them. CDR3 residues: CASSERAVGDTQYF. In DNA, the CDR3 is TGCGCCAGCAGTGAGAGGGCGGTGGGAGATACGCAGTATTTT.

This clone was picked up a small number of times. The CDR3 spells CASSPYTGFQDNQPQHF. CDR3 nucleotides: TGTGCCAGCAGCCCATACACAGGGTTTCAGGACAATCAGCCCCAGCATTTT. The chain combines TRBV7-6 with TRBJ1-5, with D possibly matching TRBD1 (6 bases). The CDR3 has 17 amino acids. Per germline, CDR1 SGHVS and CDR2 FNYEAQ. V gave up 5 bases and J gave up 3 bases, with 20 bases separating them.

In the case of this clone: Compared with germline, one end of the junction differs, possibly owing to a read error. The genes are TRBV7-8 and TRBJ1-1; the D is unclear. The CDR3 spans 14 residues. Germline lookup yields CDR1 SGHVS and CDR2 FQNEAQ. The CDR3 DNA sequence: TGTGCCAGCAGTTTAGTCCCCAGGAACACTGAAGCTTTCTTT. Its protein product is CASSLVPRNTEAFF.

This chain links TRBV30 with TRBJ1-4; maybe TRBD1 (6 bases). The germline CDR1 and CDR2 sequences are GTSNPN and SVGIG (reference sequence). Trimming left V 3 bases short and J 5 bases short, with 7 bases between. The CDR3 has 12 amino acids. The CDR3 DNA sequence: TGTGCCTGGAGACAGGGAAATGAAAAACTGTTTTTT. Translation: CAWRQGNEKLFF.

This sequence joins TRBV11-2 and TRBJ2-7; TRBD2 might be the D (5 bases). Trimming left V 0 bases short and J 7 bases short, with 22 bases between. There are 17 residues in the CDR3. The germline V gene encodes CDR1 SGHAT and CDR2 FQNNGV. The CDR3: CASSLEDLAIASEEQYF. The CDR3 DNA reads TGTGCCAGCAGCTTAGAGGATCTAGCAATCGCCTCGGAGGAGCAGTACTTC.

CDR3 nucleotides: TGCGCCAGCAGCCAAGAAGGGGGGAACACTGAAGCTTTCTTT. As protein: CASSQEGGNTEAFF. The chain joins TRBV4-1 to TRBJ1-1, with a weak D call TRBD1 (6 bases). Germline values: CDR1 MGHRA, CDR2 YSYEKL. The CDR3 has 14 amino acids. Trimming took off 0 bases at V and 1 base at J, with 6 bases between the two ends.

The rearrangement links TRBV14 to TRBJ1-1; no clear D gene. Trimming stripped 0 bases from V and 1 base from J, with 9 bases between. The germline gives CDR1 SGHDN, CDR2 FVKESK. This CDR3 is built from 15 residues. CDR3 sequence (DNA): TGTGCCAGCAGCCAAGAGTTTCGGAGGAACACTGAAGCTTTCTTT. This sequence encodes CASSQEFRRNTEAFF.

The CDR3 reads CASSTLRIVKQFF. The CDR3, as DNA: TGTGCCAGCAGCACCCTACGAATTGTCAAACAGTTCTTC. V is TRBV11-2 and J is TRBJ2-1; no clear D gene. Trimming took off 5 bases at V and 13 bases at J, with 18 bases between the two ends. In germline, CDR1 is SGHAT, CDR2 FQNNGV. There are 13 residues in the CDR3.

The gene calls are TRBV18 and TRBJ2-1; a weak D match, TRBD2 (7 bases). The CDR3 length is 16 residues. Germline-derived CDR1 and CDR2 are KGHSH and LQKENI. V lost 6 bases and J 5 bases, leaving 20 bases between the germline ends. CDR3 sequence reads: CASSLGGGSRNNEQFF. For the CDR3, the DNA is TGTGCCAGCTCGTTGGGGGGCGGGAGTCGTAACAATGAGCAGTTCTTC.

V usage is TRBV4-1 and J usage is TRBJ2-3; a weak D match, TRBD1 (7 bases). Germline V lookup: CDR1 MGHRA, CDR2 YSYEKL. With 4 bases removed from V and 2 bases from J, the gap between germline ends came to 10 bases. The CDR3 extends over 14 amino acids. The CDR3 is CASSPGGFTDTQYF. In nucleotides, the CDR3 is TGCGCCAGCAGCCCAGGGGGGTTCACAGATACGCAGTATTTT.

This chain connects TRBV4-3 to TRBJ2-7, with 9 positions matching TRBD2. Trimming at V came to 0 bases and at J to 1 base, leaving 10 bases not matched to a gene. This CDR3 spans 18 amino acids. The germline V gene has CDR1 LGHNA and CDR2 YSLEER. CDR3 in amino acids: CASSQDRTSDLSSYEQYF. In nucleotides, the CDR3 is TGCGCCAGCAGCCAAGATAGGACTAGCGATTTGAGTTCCTACGAGCAGTACTTC.

The chain combines TRBV19 with TRBJ1-1; D is uncertain. The V gene lost 3 bases and the J gene lost 0 bases, with 8 bases spanning the gap. The CDR3 loop spans 14 amino acids. Germline lookup yields CDR1 LNHDA and CDR2 SQIVND (reference sequence). Here the CDR3 reads CASSMRALNTEAFF. In DNA, the CDR3 is TGTGCCAGTAGTATGAGAGCGTTGAACACTGAAGCTTTCTTT.

The J gene is TRBJ1-1, the V gene TRBV2, with no clear D. Germline V lookup: CDR1 SNHLY, CDR2 FYNNEI. The CDR3 has 13 amino acids. V was clipped by 3 bases and J by 2 bases, with 7 bases between them. The CDR3 DNA follows: TGTGCCAGCAGTGATGTGGGCAACACTGAAGCTTTCTTT. Residues: CASSDVGNTEAFF. The full variable domain, in which reference TRBV2 and TRBJ1-1 provide the parts outside the CDR3, is EPEVTQTPSHQVTQMGQEVILRCVPISNHLYFYWYRQILGQKVEFLVSFYNNEISEKSEIFDDQFSVERPDGSNFTLKIRSTKLEDSAMYFCASSDVGNTEAFFGQGTRLTVV.

The V call is TRBV29-1, the J call TRBJ2-7; 10 bases are shared with TRBD1. Germline CDR1 reads SQVTM; CDR2 reads ANQGSEA. V lost 5 bases, J lost 2 bases, and 9 bases stayed unmatched. The CDR3 consists of 15 residues. The CDR3 DNA reads as TGCAGCGTTCGGGATGTGGGGACAGGGGCCTACGAGCAGTACTTC. Translation gives CSVRDVGTGAYEQYF.